This is a list of T cell receptor beta chains from one sample in a study of T cells after yellow fever vaccination. TCRdb called the 5' RACE reads again in MiXCR, with one record for every CDR3 protein. The data contain roughly 500,000 distinct CDR3 sequences, less than 20% of them singletons. Sequenced material: PBMCs, taken 15 days after the yellow fever booster vaccination. The source of these receptors is a man aged 25 to 40 who received the YFV17D yellow fever vaccine. The CDR3 runs from the conserved cysteine through the conserved F or W. Fields, in order: J gene, D gene, clone size, V gene, CDR3 DNA, CDR3 protein. A D gene is named only where the DNA matches it firmly. Not all rows give a size; the values are once, few, many and, for expanded clones, a class.

>TRBJ2-7|NA|few|TRBV20-1
TGCAGTGCTAGAGCGAGGGTTGGGTACGAGCAGTACTTC
CSARARVGYEQYF
>TRBJ1-1|NA|NA|TRBV27
TGTGCCAGCAGTTTACTACCCGGGAGGACGCCACGAAGAACGGGCACTGAAGCTTTCTTT
CASSLLPGRTPRRTGTEAFF
>TRBJ1-2|NA|few|TRBV12-3/TRBV12-4
TGTGCCAGCAGATCTAACTCCGGGGGGTATGGCTACACCTTC
CASRSNSGGYGYTF
>TRBJ2-7|NA|few|TRBV6-1
TGTGCCAGCAGTGAACCGGGGGGGCCAGGGGGCTACGAGCAGTACTTC
CASSEPGGPGGYEQYF
>TRBJ2-1|NA|few|TRBV11-2
TGTGCCAGCAGCCCACAACAGGGTCCCGTGAATGAGCAGTTCTTC
CASSPQQGPVNEQFF
>TRBJ2-7|NA|few|TRBV6-1
TGTGCCAGCACGGGCGCTACCTACTCCTACGAGCAGTACTTC
CASTGATYSYEQYF
>TRBJ2-7|TRBD1|few|TRBV12-3/TRBV12-4
TGTGCCAGCAGTTATGGGACAGGGTTGAACGAGCAGTACTTC
CASSYGTGLNEQYF
>TRBJ1-3|TRBD1|NA|TRBV18
TGTGCCAGCTCCCCCACCGGAGGACAGGGGAGCTCTGGAAACACCATATATTTT
CASSPTGGQGSSGNTIYF
>TRBJ2-7|NA|many|TRBV28
TGTGCCAGCAGTTCAGGGGGGAGGTACGAGCAGTACTTC
CASSSGGRYEQYF
>TRBJ2-7|NA|NA|TRBV5-6
TGTGCCAGCAGCGCGACAGTTCCCTACGAGCAGTACTTC
CASSATVPYEQYF
>TRBJ2-2|NA|NA|TRBV6-5
TGTGCCAGCAGTCCTACAGCCGGGGAGCTGTTTTTT
CASSPTAGELFF
>TRBJ2-7|TRBD2|few|TRBV6-2/TRBV6-3
TGTGCCAGCAGTTCCCTCAGCGGGAGGGCCTACGAGCAGTACTTC
CASSSLSGRAYEQYF
>TRBJ2-5|NA|few|TRBV12-3/TRBV12-4
TGTGCCAGCAGGCCGGGACTTGGGGGACAAGAGACCCAGTACTTC
CASRPGLGGQETQYF